The clone carrying this T cell receptor (beta chain) is medium-sized in the sample. The antigen is unknown. The length of the CDR3 is 14 residues. Germline V CDR1 and CDR2: DFQATT, SNEGSKA (reference sequence). V dropped 6 bases and J dropped 2 bases, with 15 bases sitting between them. These data come from a study of vaccination and CD4 T cells after COVID-19. Oncomine TCR Beta short-read sequencing was applied to DNA from cultured CD4+ T cells. A single record per CDR3 protein comes from TCRdb applying MiXCR to the PCR reads. The sample contains about 3,800 distinct CDR3 sequences, about 14% of which appear only once. Treatment described: approximately 11-day PBMC culture with coronavirus spike peptide pools or control peptides (ViraFEST assay). ViraFEST relied on peptide pools to expand antigen-specific T cells; the TCRs were sequenced afterward. Positive PCR tests came between March and December 2020, ahead of the US Alpha, Beta and Delta variants.

The receptor was derived from a human donor who had recovered from COVID-19. The rearrangement joins TRBV20-1 to TRBJ2-3, with D tentatively TRBD1 (6 bases). Sequenced input: CD4+ T cells from blood, cultured in vitro. CDR3 bases: TGCAGTGCCGAGACAGGCCTATCCACAGATACGCAGTATTTT. Translated: CSAETGLSTDTQYF.